These T cell receptor beta chains were read from a single sample in a study of blood T cell repertoires in COVID-19. Clones were sequenced by immunoSEQ multiplex PCR, and TCRdb holds only the in-frame ones, with some missing. The sample records roughly 240,000 clones, around 90% being singletons. Sequenced input: PBMCs or T cells enriched from blood (not recorded which). The source of these receptors is a man aged 45-65 years who had been exposed to COVID-19. Each CDR3 is given with its conserved first and last residue. Fields, in order: clone size, D gene, J gene, V gene, CDR3 protein, CDR3 DNA. D genes are given only for firm matches. Size tells how often a clone was seen (once, few, many) or the class of an expanded clone, and some rows leave it out.

NA NA TRBJ2-7 TRBV5-5 CASSKKTLSTYEQYF TGTGCCAGCAGCAAAAAGACACTCTCAACCTACGAGCAGTACTTC
NA NA TRBJ1-4 TRBV3-1/TRBV3-2 CASSPRVRNEKLFF TGTGCCAGCAGCCCCAGGGTCCGTAATGAAAAACTGTTTTTT
NA NA TRBJ1-2 TRBV5-1 CASSVGHSYGYTF TGCGCCAGCAGCGTTGGACACAGCTATGGCTACACCTTC
NA NA TRBJ1-5 TRBV10-1 CASSLRSDNQPQHF TGCGCCAGCAGTCTTAGGAGTGACAATCAGCCCCAGCATTTT
NA TRBD2 TRBJ2-7 TRBV5-1 CASSLGRGGIYEQYF TGCGCCAGCTCCCTAGGGCGGGGGGGTATCTACGAGCAGTACTTC
NA NA TRBJ2-1 TRBV10-1 CASSGPRGRSYNEQFF TGCGCCAGCAGTGGTCCCAGAGGCAGATCCTACAATGAGCAGTTCTTC
NA TRBD1 TRBJ1-2 TRBV2 CASSGERQGPFGYTF TGTGCCAGCAGCGGAGAGAGACAGGGACCCTTTGGCTACACCTTC
NA NA TRBJ2-6 TRBV7-9 CASSWGVRSSGANVLTF TGTGCCAGCAGCTGGGGGGTACGGTCCTCTGGGGCCAACGTCCTGACTTTC
few TRBD1 TRBJ1-4 TRBV10-2 CASSGDRVNEKLFF TGCGCCAGCAGTGGGGACAGGGTAAACGAAAAACTGTTTTTT
NA NA TRBJ2-7 TRBV7-9 CASSLVTPNPNKYEQYF TGTGCCAGCAGCCTCGTAACTCCCAATCCAAATAAATACGAGCAGTACTTC
NA NA TRBJ2-5 TRBV30 CAWSVVGALGTQYF TGTGCCTGGAGTGTAGTAGGGGCCCTTGGGACCCAGTACTTC
NA NA TRBJ1-1 TRBV14 CASSQDQNTEAFF TGTGCCAGCAGCCAAGATCAAAACACTGAAGCTTTCTTT
NA NA TRBJ2-3 TRBV7-9 CASSATGTLTDTQYF TGTGCCAGCAGCGCGACAGGGACTTTAACAGATACGCAGTATTTT
NA NA TRBJ1-5 TRBV27 CASSLSGGAAQPQHF TGTGCCAGCAGTTTATCGGGGGGGGCAGCTCAGCCCCAGCATTTT
NA TRBD1 TRBJ1-3 TRBV20-1 CSASQGAIGGNTIYF TGCAGTGCTAGTCAGGGGGCTATTGGAGGAAACACCATATATTTT
NA TRBD2 TRBJ2-1 TRBV24-1 CATSDLAGGAYNEQFF TGTGCCACCAGTGATTTGGCCGGGGGGGCTTACAATGAGCAGTTCTTC
NA NA TRBJ2-1 TRBV5-1 CASSILTEQFF TGCGCCAGCAGTATTTTGACAGAGCAGTTCTTC
NA TRBD1 TRBJ2-2 TRBV28 CASSLQARRQGWTGELFF TGTGCCAGCAGTTTACAAGCCCGGCGACAGGGCTGGACCGGGGAGCTGTTTTTT
NA TRBD1 TRBJ2-7 TRBV2 CASYADRVSYEQYF TGTGCCAGCTACGCGGACAGGGTTTCTTACGAGCAGTACTTC
few NA TRBJ2-6 TRBV15 CATSRAGTGANVLTF TGTGCCACCAGCAGAGCAGGGACTGGGGCCAACGTCCTGACTTTC
once TRBD2 TRBJ2-1 TRBV10-3 CAISEGGGYNEQFF TGTGCCATCAGTGAGGGGGGGGGTTACAATGAGCAGTTCTTC
NA TRBD1 TRBJ2-1 TRBV5-1 CASSYPGQGVGPSYNEQFF TGCGCCAGCAGCTATCCGGGACAGGGCGTTGGTCCCTCCTACAATGAGCAGTTCTTC
NA TRBD1 TRBJ1-1 TRBV19 CASRDRGPNTEAFF TGTGCCAGTAGGGACAGGGGGCCGAACACTGAAGCTTTCTTT
NA TRBD1 TRBJ2-3 TRBV24-1 CATSDHPGQGVSDTQYF TGTGCCACCAGTGATCATCCGGGACAGGGGGTATCAGATACGCAGTATTTT
once NA TRBJ1-2 TRBV5-4 CASSPEGGRGGHGYTF TGTGCCAGCAGCCCAGAGGGGGGCAGGGGAGGGCATGGCTACACCTTC
NA TRBD1 TRBJ1-2 TRBV30 CAWSSGQGGVGGYSF TGTGCCTGGAGTTCAGGACAGGGGGGGGTAGGTGGCTACTCCTTC
NA TRBD1 TRBJ2-5 TRBV7-9 CASSLNRGLGSQETQYF TGTGCCAGCAGCTTAAACAGGGGTTTGGGTTCACAAGAGACCCAGTACTTC
NA NA TRBJ2-3 TRBV19 CASSTMDTQYF TGTGCCAGTTCGACAATGGATACGCAGTATTTT
once NA TRBJ2-1 TRBV14 CASSQDLGAYNEQFF TGTGCCAGCAGCCAAGATCTGGGCGCCTACAATGAGCAGTTCTTC
NA NA TRBJ1-2 TRBV20-1 CSASLAGFAYGYTF TGCAGTGCTAGTCTCGCAGGGTTCGCCTATGGCTACACCTTC
NA NA TRBJ2-3 TRBV10-3 CAISERGLSDTQYF TGTGCCATCAGTGAAAGGGGTTTGTCAGATACGCAGTATTTT
NA NA TRBJ2-7 TRBV9 CASSVDNSYEQYF TGTGCCAGCAGCGTAGACAACTCCTACGAGCAGTACTTC
NA TRBD1 TRBJ1-4 TRBV5-6 CASSSETGGKANEKLFF TGTGCCAGCAGCTCCGAGACAGGGGGCAAGGCTAATGAAAAACTGTTTTTT
NA TRBD2 TRBJ2-1 TRBV30 CAWTIGTSGGYNEQFF TGTGCCTGGACCATCGGGACTAGCGGGGGATACAATGAGCAGTTCTTC
NA TRBD2 TRBJ2-1 TRBV11-1 CASSLGSGVYNEQFF TGTGCCAGCAGCTTAGGTAGCGGGGTCTACAATGAGCAGTTCTTC
NA TRBD1 TRBJ1-6 TRBV5-1 CASSLGDRGRSPPLHF TGCGCCAGCAGCTTGGGAGACAGGGGGCGAAGTCCACCCCTCCACTTT
NA TRBD1 TRBJ2-1 TRBV19 CASSMGDSGVKLQFF TGTGCCAGTAGTATGGGGGACAGCGGCGTTAAATTACAGTTCTTC
once NA TRBJ2-2 TRBV5-1 CASSLLVGETTGELFF TGCGCCAGCAGCTTGCTGGTGGGAGAGACCACCGGGGAGCTGTTTTTT
NA NA TRBJ1-1 TRBV11-2 CASSFRQENTEAFF TGTGCCAGCAGCTTTAGACAGGAGAACACTGAAGCTTTCTTT
NA NA TRBJ1-3 TRBV7-9 CASSPIGASSGNTIYF TGTGCCAGCAGCCCAATAGGGGCCAGCTCTGGAAACACCATATATTTT
NA NA TRBJ1-4 TRBV30 CAWSVPGKGGEKLFF TGTGCCTGGAGTGTACCAGGGAAAGGGGGTGAAAAACTGTTTTTT
once TRBD2 TRBJ2-1 TRBV18 CASSSGLAGYNEQFF TGTGCCAGCTCATCAGGACTAGCGGGGTACAATGAGCAGTTCTTC
NA NA TRBJ1-5 TRBV7-2 CASSLDRVQPQHF TGTGCCAGCAGCTTAGACAGGGTCCAGCCCCAGCATTTT
NA TRBD1 TRBJ1-5 TRBV7-8 CASARWTGRDQPQHF TGTGCCAGCGCCCGTTGGACAGGGAGAGATCAGCCCCAGCATTTT
NA NA TRBJ2-3 TRBV20-1 CSASVGWSTDTQYF TGCAGTGCTAGTGTTGGCTGGAGCACAGATACGCAGTATTTT
NA NA TRBJ1-4 TRBV7-9 CASSAGVGANEKLFF TGTGCCAGCAGCGCAGGGGTGGGGGCTAATGAAAAACTGTTTTTT
NA TRBD1 TRBJ2-1 TRBV10-3 CAISRTGANEQFF TGTGCCATCAGTCGGACAGGAGCGAATGAGCAGTTCTTC
NA TRBD1 TRBJ1-6 TRBV18 CASSPKTGGNSPLHF TGTGCCAGCTCACCCAAGACAGGGGGCAATTCACCCCTCCACTTT
NA TRBD1 TRBJ1-5 TRBV7-8 CASSFRGTQPQHF TGTGCCAGCAGCTTCAGGGGGACTCAGCCCCAGCATTTT
NA TRBD2 TRBJ2-2 TRBV27 CASSFAPGLAGTGELFF TGTGCCAGCAGTTTCGCCCCGGGACTAGCGGGCACCGGGGAGCTGTTTTTT
NA TRBD1 TRBJ1-5 TRBV18 CASSPDRVYQPQHF TGTGCCAGCTCACCGGACAGGGTATACCAGCCCCAGCATTTT